This entry is about one T cell receptor (beta chain). The antigen remains undetermined. The entry originates in a study of shared clonotypes between healthy human individuals. Study-level background: The cohort had two women and a few men, ages 18 to 49. General study findings and limits: It was the non-shared clonotypes that had lower generation probabilities than clonotypes shared by all four donors.

Produced via immunoSEQ multiplex PCR; TCRdb's table is partial and in-frame only. The top ten hold roughly 1.5% of the sample, which has nearly 1,000,000 clones, approximately 80% seen once. Trimming pared 5 bases from V and 1 base from J, leaving 17 bases between. CDR1 is SEHNR and CDR2 is FQNEAQ in the germline V gene (reference sequence). The length of the CDR3 is 16 residues. The clonotype originates from a man aged 18 to 29 in good health. V and J are TRBV7-9 and TRBJ1-1, with unresolved D. Sequenced sample: memory CD4+ T cells sorted from blood. Subset indicated: CD45RA-negative fraction. Here the CDR3 DNA reads TGTGCCAGCAGCCTGGTATTTGGGGTGAGGAACACTGAAGCTTTCTTT. Amino acid sequence: CASSLVFGVRNTEAFF.